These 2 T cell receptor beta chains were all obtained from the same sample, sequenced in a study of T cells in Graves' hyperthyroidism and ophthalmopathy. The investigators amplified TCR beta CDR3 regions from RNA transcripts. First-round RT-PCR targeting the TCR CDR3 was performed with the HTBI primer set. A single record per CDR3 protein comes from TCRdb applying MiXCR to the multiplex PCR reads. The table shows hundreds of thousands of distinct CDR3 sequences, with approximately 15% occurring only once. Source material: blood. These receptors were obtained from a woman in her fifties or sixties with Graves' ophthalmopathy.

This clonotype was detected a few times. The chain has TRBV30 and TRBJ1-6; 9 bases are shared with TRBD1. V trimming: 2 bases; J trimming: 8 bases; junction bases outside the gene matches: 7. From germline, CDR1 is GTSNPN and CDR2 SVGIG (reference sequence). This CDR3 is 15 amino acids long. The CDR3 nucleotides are TGTGCCTGGAGTTGGAGGGGACAGGGTGATTCACCCCTCCACTTT. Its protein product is CAWSWRGQGDSPLHF.

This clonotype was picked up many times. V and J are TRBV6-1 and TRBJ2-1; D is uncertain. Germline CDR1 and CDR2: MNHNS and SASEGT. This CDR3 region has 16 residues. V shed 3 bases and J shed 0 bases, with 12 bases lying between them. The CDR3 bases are TGTGCCAGCAGTGATTTTTACGCGAGCTCCTACAATGAGCAGTTCTTC. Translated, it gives CASSDFYASSYNEQFF.